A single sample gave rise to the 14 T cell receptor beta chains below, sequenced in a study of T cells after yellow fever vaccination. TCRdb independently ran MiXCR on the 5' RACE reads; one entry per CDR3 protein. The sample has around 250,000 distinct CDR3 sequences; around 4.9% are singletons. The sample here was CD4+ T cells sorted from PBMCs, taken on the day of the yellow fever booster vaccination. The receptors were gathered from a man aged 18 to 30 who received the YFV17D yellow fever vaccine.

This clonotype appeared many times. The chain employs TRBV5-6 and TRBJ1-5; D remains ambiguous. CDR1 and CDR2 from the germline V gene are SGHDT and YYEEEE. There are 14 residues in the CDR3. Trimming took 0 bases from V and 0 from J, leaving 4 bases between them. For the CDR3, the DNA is TGTGCCAGCAGCTTGGACGGTAGCAATCAGCCCCAGCATTTT. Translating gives CASSLDGSNQPQHF.

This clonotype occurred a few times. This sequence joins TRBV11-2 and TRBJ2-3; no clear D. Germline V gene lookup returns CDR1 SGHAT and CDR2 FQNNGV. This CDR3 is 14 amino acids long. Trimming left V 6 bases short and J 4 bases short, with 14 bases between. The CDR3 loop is CASSAITVADTQYF. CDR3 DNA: TGTGCCAGCAGTGCCATTACAGTAGCAGATACGCAGTATTTT.

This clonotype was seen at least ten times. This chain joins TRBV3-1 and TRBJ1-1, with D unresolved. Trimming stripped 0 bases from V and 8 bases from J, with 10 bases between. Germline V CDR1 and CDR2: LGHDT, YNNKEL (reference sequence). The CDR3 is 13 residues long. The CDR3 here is CASSQDISREAFF. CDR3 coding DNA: TGTGCCAGCAGCCAAGATATATCGAGAGAAGCTTTCTTT.

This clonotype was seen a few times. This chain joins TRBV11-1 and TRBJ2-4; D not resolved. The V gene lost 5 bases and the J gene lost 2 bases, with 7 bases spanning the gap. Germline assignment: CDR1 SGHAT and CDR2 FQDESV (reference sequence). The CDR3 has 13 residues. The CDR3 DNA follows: TGTGCCAGCAGCGGGCTCTCCAAAAACATTCAGTACTTC. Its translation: CASSGLSKNIQYF.

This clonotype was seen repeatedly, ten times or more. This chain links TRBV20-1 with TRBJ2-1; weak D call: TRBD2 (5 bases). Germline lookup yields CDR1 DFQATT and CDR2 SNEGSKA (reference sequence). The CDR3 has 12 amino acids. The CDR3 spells CSSSPQTHEQFF. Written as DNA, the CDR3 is TGCAGCTCTAGCCCACAGACCCATGAGCAGTTCTTC.

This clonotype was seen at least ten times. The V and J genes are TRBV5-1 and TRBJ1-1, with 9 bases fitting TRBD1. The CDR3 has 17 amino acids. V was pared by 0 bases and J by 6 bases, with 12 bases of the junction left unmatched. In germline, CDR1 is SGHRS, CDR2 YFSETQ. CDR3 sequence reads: CASSLGNSGQGGSEAFF. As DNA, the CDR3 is TGCGCCAGCAGCTTGGGCAATTCGGGACAGGGAGGATCTGAAGCTTTCTTT.

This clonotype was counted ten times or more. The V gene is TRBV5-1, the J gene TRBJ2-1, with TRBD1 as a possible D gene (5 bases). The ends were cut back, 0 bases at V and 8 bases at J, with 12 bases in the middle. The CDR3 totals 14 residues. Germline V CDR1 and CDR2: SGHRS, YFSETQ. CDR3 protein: CASSLGGPGDEQFF. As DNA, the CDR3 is TGCGCCAGCAGCTTGGGGGGCCCAGGCGATGAGCAGTTCTTC.

CDR3 sequence (DNA): TGTGCCAGCAGCCGAAACCTAGCGGTGCAAGAGACCCAGTACTTC. Encoded protein: CASSRNLAVQETQYF. This sequence joins TRBV3-1 and TRBJ2-5; 7 bases map to TRBD2. V trimming: 4 bases; J trimming: 2 bases; junction bases outside the gene matches: 7. This CDR3 region has 15 residues. Germline V gene sequence: CDR1 LGHDT, CDR2 YNNKEL (reference sequence).

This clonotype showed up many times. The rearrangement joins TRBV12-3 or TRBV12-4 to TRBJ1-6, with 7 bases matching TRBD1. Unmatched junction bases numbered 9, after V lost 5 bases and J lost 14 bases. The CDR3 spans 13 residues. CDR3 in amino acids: CASSPIAGGSLHF. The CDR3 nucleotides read TGTGCCAGCAGTCCCATAGCAGGGGGGTCCCTCCACTTT.

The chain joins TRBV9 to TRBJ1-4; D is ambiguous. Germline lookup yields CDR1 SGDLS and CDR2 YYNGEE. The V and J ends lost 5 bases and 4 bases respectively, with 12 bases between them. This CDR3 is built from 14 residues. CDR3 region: CASSERGFNEKLFF. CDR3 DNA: TGTGCCAGCAGTGAACGAGGGTTTAATGAAAAACTGTTTTTT.

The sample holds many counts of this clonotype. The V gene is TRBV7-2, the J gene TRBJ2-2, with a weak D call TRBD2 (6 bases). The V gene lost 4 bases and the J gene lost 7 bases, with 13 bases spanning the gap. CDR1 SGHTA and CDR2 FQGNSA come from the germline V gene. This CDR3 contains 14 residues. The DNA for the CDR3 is TGTGCCAGCAGCTCTTCCCCGGGGGACGGGGAGCTGTTTTTT. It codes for CASSSSPGDGELFF.

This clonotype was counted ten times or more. The CDR3 DNA is TGTGCCAGCAGCTTACTCCCCCTCGGGGGGCCCCTCCACTTT. Translating it yields CASSLLPLGGPLHF. This rearrangement joins TRBV7-9 to TRBJ1-6, with TRBD1 as a possible D gene (5 bases). Germline CDR1 reads SEHNR; CDR2 reads FQNEAQ (reference sequence). V lost 2 bases and J 13 bases, leaving 15 bases between the germline ends. This CDR3 is built from 14 residues.

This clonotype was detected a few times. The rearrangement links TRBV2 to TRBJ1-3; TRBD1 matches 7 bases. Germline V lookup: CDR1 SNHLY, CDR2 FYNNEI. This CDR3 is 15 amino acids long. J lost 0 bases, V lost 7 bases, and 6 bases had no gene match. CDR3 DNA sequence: TGTGCCAGCACCGGGACAGCTCGCTCTGGAAACACCATATATTTT. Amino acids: CASTGTARSGNTIYF.

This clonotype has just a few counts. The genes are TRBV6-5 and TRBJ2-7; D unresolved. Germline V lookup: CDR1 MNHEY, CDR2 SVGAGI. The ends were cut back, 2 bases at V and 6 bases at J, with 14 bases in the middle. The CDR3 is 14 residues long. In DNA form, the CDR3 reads TGTGCCAGCAGTTACCTAGAGGTGAGAAGCGAGCAGTACGTC. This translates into CASSYLEVRSEQYV.